Presented here are 9 T cell receptor beta chains from one specimen sequenced in a study of STAT3 mutations in large granular lymphocyte leukemia. Study-level findings and limits: Every T-LGLL patient had at least one immunodominant TCRbeta clonotype.

For these TCRs, the target antigens are not known. The assay was immunoSEQ multiplex PCR, and TCRdb's table has in-frame clones only and misses some. The sample lists fewer than 8,500 clones; roughly 91% were seen once. Sequenced: peripheral blood mononuclear cells. These receptors originate from a man aged 50-59 years with T-cell large granular lymphocyte leukemia. Some clones in this sample may be carry-over from other donors' samples.

The CDR3 sequence: CSVGTDTQYF. CDR3 nucleotides: TGCAGCGTCGGGACAGATACGCAGTATTTT. The chain joins TRBV29-1 to TRBJ2-3; the D is unclear. This CDR3 has 10 amino acids. Looked up from germline, CDR1 is SQVTM and CDR2 is ANQGSEA. V lost 6 bases and J lost 3, with 4 bases in between.

The chain couples TRBV25-1 to TRBJ1-4; a weak D match, TRBD1 (6 bases). Trimming took 5 bases from V and 6 from J, leaving 10 bases between them. CDR1 is MGHDK, CDR2 SYGVNS, per germline. The CDR3 totals 13 residues. The CDR3 DNA follows: TGTGCCAGCAGTCCCTGGGGGCATGAAAAACTGTTTTTT. Protein sequence: CASSPWGHEKLFF.

This clone is a singleton in its sample. This chain connects TRBV19 to TRBJ2-1; D may be TRBD1 (6 bases). Per the germline V gene, CDR1 is LNHDA and CDR2 is SQIVND (reference sequence). V dropped 5 bases and J dropped 9 bases, with 17 bases sitting between them. The CDR3 has 14 residues. The CDR3 reads CASSQDSALVEQFF. The CDR3 DNA follows: TGTGCCAGTAGTCAGGACAGCGCTCTGGTTGAGCAGTTCTTC.

This clone has just one count. The chain links TRBV5-4 to TRBJ1-1, with D unclear. The CDR3 runs to 14 residues. Germline CDR1 is SGHNT and CDR2 is YYREEE (reference sequence). The V gene lost 4 bases and the J gene lost 5 bases, with 15 bases spanning the gap. CDR3 sequence: CASSPESGWTEAFF. Here the CDR3 DNA reads TGTGCCAGCAGCCCGGAGAGTGGTTGGACTGAAGCTTTCTTT.

The chain employs TRBV5-1 and TRBJ1-1; D not certain. Germline V gives CDR1 SGHRS, CDR2 YFSETQ. This CDR3 is 17 amino acids long. V lost 0 bases to trimming and J lost 0 bases, with 15 bases between them. CDR3 DNA: TGCGCCAGCAGCTTGGGGCCCCCCCTTGGGATGAACACTGAAGCTTTCTTT. It specifies CASSLGPPLGMNTEAFF.

The chain has TRBV7-2 and TRBJ1-2, with D perhaps matching TRBD1 (6 bases). V dropped 5 bases and J dropped 7 bases, with 17 bases sitting between them. The length of the CDR3 is 14 residues. Per the germline V gene, CDR1 is SGHTA and CDR2 is FQGNSA. The CDR3 sequence is CASSPSPVGGGYTF. CDR3 DNA: TGTGCCAGCAGCCCAAGTCCTGTAGGGGGTGGCTACACCTTC.

The chain joins TRBV29-1 to TRBJ1-1; 9 nucleotides line up with TRBD1. Germline CDR1 and CDR2: SQVTM and ANQGSEA. The CDR3 sequence is 13 residues long. V shed 5 bases and J 5 bases; nucleotides not matched to a gene: 6. The CDR3 DNA sequence: TGCAGCGTTCTTTTGACAGGGGGGACTGAAGCTTTCTTT. Its translation: CSVLLTGGTEAFF.

The chain joins TRBV6-5 to TRBJ1-2; 7 nucleotides agree with TRBD1. With V trimmed by 8 bases and J by 6 bases, 6 bases remained unmatched. CDR3 length: 12 residues. Germline CDR1 reads MNHEY; CDR2 reads SVGAGI. The CDR3 region has the DNA TGTGCCAGCGCCAAGGGGGCAGATGGCTACACCTTC. This sequence encodes CASAKGADGYTF.

CDR3 nucleotide sequence: TGTGCCAGCAGCGCCGTATGGGGCTCTGGAAACACCATATATTTT. This codes for CASSAVWGSGNTIYF. J is TRBJ1-3 and V is TRBV7-2; the D is unclear. The ends were cut back, 5 bases at V and 0 bases at J, with 11 bases in the middle. The V gene's germline CDR1 is SGHTA and CDR2 FQGNSA. The CDR3 spans 15 residues.